The next 8 T cell receptor beta chains were all read from a single sample in a study of vaccination and CD4 T cells after COVID-19. Cultured CD4+ T cells had their DNA profiled by the Oncomine TCR Beta short-read assay. TCRdb reprocessed the PCR reads with MiXCR, giving one entry per CDR3 protein. The sample includes more than 10,000 distinct CDR3 sequences, roughly 74% seen only once; the top ten take around 31%. The treatment here: approximately 9-day PBMC culture with coronavirus spike peptide pools or control peptides (ViraFEST assay). Which antigens these TCRs recognize remains unknown. The sequencing input was CD4+ T cells from blood, cultured in vitro. The source is a human donor who had recovered from COVID-19.

The rearrangement links TRBV9 to TRBJ1-6; no reliable D call. CDR3 length: 13 amino acids. Between the trimmed V and J ends, which lost 5 bases and 6 bases, there was a span of 9 bases. The V gene's germline CDR1 is SGDLS and CDR2 YYNGEE. Here the CDR3 reads CASSRQPNSPLHF. CDR3 coding DNA: TGTGCCAGCAGTCGACAACCTAATTCACCCCTCCACTTT.

The rearrangement joins TRBV21-1 to TRBJ1-5. TRBV21-1 represents a pseudogene. This CDR3 is 15 amino acids long. Written as DNA, the CDR3 is TGTGCCAGCAGTGAAGGTGAGGGTGGCAATCAGCCCCAGCATTTT. It codes for CASSEGEGGNQPQHF.

The rearrangement joins TRBV27 to TRBJ1-5, with D hard to call. Trimming shortened V by 2 bases and J by 10 bases, and 12 bases separated the two germline ends. In germline, CDR1 is MNHEY, CDR2 SMNVEV (reference sequence). This CDR3 region has 13 residues. The CDR3 DNA follows: TGTGCCAGCAGTTTAGGGGTCAGGTTCCCCCAGCATTTT. It is translated as CASSLGVRFPQHF.

The chain recombines TRBV7-3 with TRBJ1-1; 8 bases line up with TRBD1. The CDR3 contains 15 residues. Germline V gene data show CDR1 as SGHTA and CDR2 as FQGTGA. The ends lost 2 bases at V and 5 bases at J; junction bases unmatched: 7. For the CDR3, the DNA is TGTGCCAGCAGCTTAGGACAGGGTGGATGGACTGAAGCTTTCTTT. Amino acids: CASSLGQGGWTEAFF.

For the CDR3, the DNA is TGCAGCGTAGCGGGACAGGGCTATGGCTACACCTTC. Amino acid sequence: CSVAGQGYGYTF. The chain couples TRBV29-1 to TRBJ1-2; 9 bases map to TRBD1. This CDR3 comprises 12 residues. CDR1 is SQVTM and CDR2 is ANQGSEA in the germline V gene. Trimming at V came to 6 bases and at J to 4 bases, leaving 3 bases not matched to a gene.

The chain uses TRBV6-5 and TRBJ1-2; D may be TRBD1 (5 bases). Germline values: CDR1 MNHEY, CDR2 SVGAGI. This CDR3 comprises 13 residues. The V end was cut by 4 bases, the J end by 8 bases, with 14 bases between. CDR3 bases: TGTGCCAGCAGTTTGGGGGACTTGTACGGCTACACCTTC. It is translated as CASSLGDLYGYTF.

The CDR3 reads CASADSPRGDTQYF. As DNA, the CDR3 is TGTGCCAGCGCGGACAGTCCAAGGGGGGATACGCAGTATTTT. V is TRBV27 and J is TRBJ2-3; D might be TRBD1 (6 bases). This CDR3 has 14 residues. Germline loops: CDR1 MNHEY, CDR2 SMNVEV (reference sequence). Trimming took 8 bases from V and 6 from J, leaving 18 bases between them.

The V and J genes are TRBV30 and TRBJ2-5; 11 bases fit TRBD1. V was pared by 3 bases and J by 6 bases, with 3 bases of the junction left unmatched. The CDR3 runs to 13 residues. Germline loops: CDR1 GTSNPN, CDR2 SVGIG (reference sequence). CDR3 sequence: CAWSGTGGKTQYF. The DNA for the CDR3 is TGTGCCTGGAGCGGGACAGGGGGGAAGACCCAGTACTTC.